The text below deals with one TCR beta chain. Its antigen is still unknown. The data were obtained in a study of cytomegalovirus exposure and HLA in healthy donors. Overall study context: A preliminary data release comprised roughly 85 million unique TCRs obtained from HLA-typed donors.

Findings of the study overall: Among TCR beta chains of equal frequency, HLA-associated ones were more clonally expanded in a later analysis.

The CDR3 totals 15 residues. Deletions cut 1 base from V and 5 bases from J, with 9 bases between. Germline CDR1 is LGHNA and CDR2 is YSLEER. PCR involved 60 Vbeta and 13 Jbeta primers. TCRdb's copy holds only in-frame clones and misses some; the assay was immunoSEQ multiplex PCR. This table holds 150,000 to 200,000 clones, roughly 80% found once. This TCR came from a woman in her thirties or forties in good health and CMV-seronegative. The V gene is TRBV4-3, the J gene TRBJ1-6; D gene ambiguous. The specimen sequenced was PBMCs. The CDR3 region is CASSQVLQDNSPLHF. CDR3 sequence (DNA): TGCGCCAGCAGCCAAGTACTCCAGGATAATTCACCCCTCCACTTT.